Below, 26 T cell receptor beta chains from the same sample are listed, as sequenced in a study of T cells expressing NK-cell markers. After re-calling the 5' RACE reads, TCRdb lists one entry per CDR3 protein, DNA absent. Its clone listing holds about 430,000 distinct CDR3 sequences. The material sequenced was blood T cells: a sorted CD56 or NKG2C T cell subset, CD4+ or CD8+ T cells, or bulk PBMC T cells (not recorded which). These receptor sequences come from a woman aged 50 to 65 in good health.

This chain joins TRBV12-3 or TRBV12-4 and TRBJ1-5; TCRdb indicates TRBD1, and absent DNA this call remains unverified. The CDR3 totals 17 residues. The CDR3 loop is CASSLGQGGASNQPQHF.

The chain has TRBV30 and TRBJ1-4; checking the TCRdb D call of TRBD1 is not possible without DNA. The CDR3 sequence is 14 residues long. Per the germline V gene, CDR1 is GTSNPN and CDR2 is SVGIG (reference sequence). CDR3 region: CAWSVPELGEKLFF.

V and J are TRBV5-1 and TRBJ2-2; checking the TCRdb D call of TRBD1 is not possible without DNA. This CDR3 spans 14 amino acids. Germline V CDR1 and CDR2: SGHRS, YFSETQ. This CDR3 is CASSGQGVVGELFF.

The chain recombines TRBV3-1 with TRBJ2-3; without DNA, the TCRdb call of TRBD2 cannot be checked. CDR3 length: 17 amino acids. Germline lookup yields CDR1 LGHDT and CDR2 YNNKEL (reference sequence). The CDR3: CASSQDGGTERTDTQYF.

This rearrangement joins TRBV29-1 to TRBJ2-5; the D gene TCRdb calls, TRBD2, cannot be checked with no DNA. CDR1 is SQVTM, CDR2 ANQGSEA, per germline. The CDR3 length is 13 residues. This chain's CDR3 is CSVEPSGSETQYF.

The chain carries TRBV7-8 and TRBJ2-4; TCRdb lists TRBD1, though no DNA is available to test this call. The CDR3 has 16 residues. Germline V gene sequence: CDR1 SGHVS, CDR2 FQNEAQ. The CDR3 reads CASSPLRGSYKNIQYF.

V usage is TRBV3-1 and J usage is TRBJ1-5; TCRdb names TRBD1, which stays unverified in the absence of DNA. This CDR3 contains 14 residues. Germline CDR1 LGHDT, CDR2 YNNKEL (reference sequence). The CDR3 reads CASSQDSRGQPQHF.

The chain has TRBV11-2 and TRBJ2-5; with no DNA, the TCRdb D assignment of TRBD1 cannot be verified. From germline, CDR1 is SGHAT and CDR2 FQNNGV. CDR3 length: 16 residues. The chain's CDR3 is CASSFGRQGKKETQYF.

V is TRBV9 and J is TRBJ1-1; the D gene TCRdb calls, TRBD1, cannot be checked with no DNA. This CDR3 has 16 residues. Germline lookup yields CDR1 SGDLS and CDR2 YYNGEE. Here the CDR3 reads CASSAGTGLGRAEAFF.

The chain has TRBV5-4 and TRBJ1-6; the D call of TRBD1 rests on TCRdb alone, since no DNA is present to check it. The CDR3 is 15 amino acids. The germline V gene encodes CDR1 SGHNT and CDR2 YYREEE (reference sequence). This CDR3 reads CASSQQQGVNSPLHF.

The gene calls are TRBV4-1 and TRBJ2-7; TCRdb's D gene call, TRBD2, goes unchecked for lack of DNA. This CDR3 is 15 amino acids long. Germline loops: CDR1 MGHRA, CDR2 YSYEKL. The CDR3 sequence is CASSQDLGGPYEQYF.

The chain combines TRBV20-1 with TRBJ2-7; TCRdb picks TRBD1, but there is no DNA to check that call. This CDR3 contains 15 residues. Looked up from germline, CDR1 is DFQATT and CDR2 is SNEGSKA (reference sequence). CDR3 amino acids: CSAIRGAESSYEQYF.

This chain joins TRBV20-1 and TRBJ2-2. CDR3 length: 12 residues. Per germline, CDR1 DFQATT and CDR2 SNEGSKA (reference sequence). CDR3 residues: CSASRDAGELFF.

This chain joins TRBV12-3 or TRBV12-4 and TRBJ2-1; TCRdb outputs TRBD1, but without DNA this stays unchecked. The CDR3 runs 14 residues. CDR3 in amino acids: CASRLLGGATEQFF.

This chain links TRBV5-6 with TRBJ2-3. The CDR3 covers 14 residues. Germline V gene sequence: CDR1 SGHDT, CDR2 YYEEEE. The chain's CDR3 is CASSSGRSEDTQYF.

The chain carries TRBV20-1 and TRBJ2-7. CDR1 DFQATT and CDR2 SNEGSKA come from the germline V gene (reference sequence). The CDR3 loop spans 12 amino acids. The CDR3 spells CSASRLLYEQYF.

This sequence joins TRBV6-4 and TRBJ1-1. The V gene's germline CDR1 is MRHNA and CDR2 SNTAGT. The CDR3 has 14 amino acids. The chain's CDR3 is CASSAGHLNTEAFF.

The CDR3 sequence: CASSYQAGGVGELFF. The chain combines TRBV6-5 with TRBJ2-2; checking the TCRdb D call of TRBD2 is not possible without DNA. CDR3 length: 15 residues. Per germline, CDR1 MNHEY and CDR2 SVGAGI.

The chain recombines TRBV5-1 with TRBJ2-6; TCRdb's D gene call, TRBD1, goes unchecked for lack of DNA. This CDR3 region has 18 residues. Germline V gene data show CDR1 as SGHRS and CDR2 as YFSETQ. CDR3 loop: CASSSPPDSHSGANVLTF.

The CDR3 sequence is CASSRVVGTSTDTQYF. This rearrangement joins TRBV3-1 to TRBJ2-3. This CDR3 region has 16 residues. Germline CDR1 LGHDT, CDR2 YNNKEL (reference sequence).

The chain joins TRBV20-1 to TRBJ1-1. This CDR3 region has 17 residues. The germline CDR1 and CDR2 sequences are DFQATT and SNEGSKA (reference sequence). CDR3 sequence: CSAKADTHPRVNTEAFF.

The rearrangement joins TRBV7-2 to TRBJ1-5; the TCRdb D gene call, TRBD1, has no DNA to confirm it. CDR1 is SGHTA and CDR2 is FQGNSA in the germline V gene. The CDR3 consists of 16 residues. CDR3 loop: CASSLGGGSGNQPQHF.

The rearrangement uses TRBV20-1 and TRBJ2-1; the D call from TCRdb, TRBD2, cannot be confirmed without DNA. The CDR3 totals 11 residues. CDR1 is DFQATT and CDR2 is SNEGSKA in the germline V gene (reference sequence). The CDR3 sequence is CSAREGEIKFF.

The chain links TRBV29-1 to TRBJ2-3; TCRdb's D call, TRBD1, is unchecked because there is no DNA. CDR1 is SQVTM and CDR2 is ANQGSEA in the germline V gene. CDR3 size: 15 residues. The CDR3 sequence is CSTSGTGGAWDTQYF.

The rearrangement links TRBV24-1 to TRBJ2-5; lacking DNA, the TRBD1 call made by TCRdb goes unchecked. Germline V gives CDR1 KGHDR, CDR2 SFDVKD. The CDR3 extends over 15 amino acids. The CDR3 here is CATSESWTGKETQYF.

The chain's CDR3 is CASSAGQLYSGNTIYF. The chain has TRBV12-3 or TRBV12-4 and TRBJ1-3; no DNA is available, so the TRBD1 call from TCRdb remains unchecked. The CDR3 has 16 amino acids.